The sequence of this T cell receptor (beta chain) was determined in a study of kidney transplant recipient with SARS-CoV-2 infection. Details on this clonotype: Sequence at one end of the junction differs from germline and may be a read error.

TCRdb reprocessed the reads with MiXCR, giving one entry per CDR3 protein. The sample lists some 220,000 distinct CDR3 sequences; roughly 26% were seen once. Germline loops: CDR1 PRHDT, CDR2 FYEKMQ (reference sequence). The CDR3 is 13 amino acids. This sample comprised a blood sample, obtained at baseline and on roughly day 110 from a kidney transplant recipient. This clonotype was sampled from a young adult male patient who had COVID-19 and was a kidney transplant recipient. Some T cells may be provided by the graft donor. This chain connects TRBV13 to TRBJ1-1; D gene unclear. Here the CDR3 reads CVSSPGGNTEAFF. For the CDR3, the DNA is TGTGTCAGCAGCCCAGGCGGGAACACTGAAGCTTTCTTT.